The T cell receptor beta chain under discussion was sequenced for a study of human T cells and chemical hapten exposure. The germline V and J ends were trimmed by 3 bases and 4 bases, with 9 bases remaining between them. This CDR3 comprises 14 residues. A single record per CDR3 protein comes from TCRdb applying MiXCR to the RACE reads. This table holds some 110,000 distinct CDR3 sequences, 10% to 12% found once. This clonotype occurred a few times. Time point given: patch test 3, about 24 weeks after DPC sensitization. Treatment reported: therapeutic diphenylcyclopropenone sensitization with weekly scalp DPC.

The source is a woman aged 45-59 years with alopecia areata. Some clones in this sample may be carry-over from other donors' samples. The chain joins TRBV12-3 or TRBV12-4 to TRBJ1-4; D uncertain. The source was whole blood, collected in connection with sensitization to the hapten diphenylcyclopropenone (DPC). CDR3 DNA: TGTGCCAGCAGTTTTGGCCTGGGTAATGAAAAACTGTTTTTT. This encodes CASSFGLGNEKLFF.